This T cell receptor beta chain stems from a study of blood T cells in healthy people across ages. Trimming removed 1 base at V and 8 bases at J, with 16 bases between. This CDR3 is built from 15 residues. CDR1 is SEHNR and CDR2 is FQNEAQ in the germline V gene (reference sequence). Worth noting for this clonotype: Its antigen is as yet unknown.

A second PCR of about 7 to 12 cycles used a sample-barcoded 5' primer and a J-beta primer mix. Every molecule of cDNA carried a tag from a template-switch adaptor with 12 random nucleotides. Every individual sample yielded 3 million or more paired-end reads (each containing CDR3). TCRdb reprocessed the 5' RACE reads with MiXCR, giving one entry per CDR3 protein. In the table there are about 280,000 distinct CDR3 sequences, 25% to 30% of which are singletons. No fewer than 5 micrograms of total RNA were isolated from every sample. Points from the study as a whole: TCR beta diversity, measured per million T cells, fell in a roughly linear way with age.

This clonotype was sampled from a woman aged 70-85 years in good health. V and J are TRBV7-9 and TRBJ2-3; D uncertain. Input material: blood. For the CDR3, the DNA is TGTGCCAGCAGCTTAGATTCGAGATCGGGTTCTACGCAGTATTTT. Protein product: CASSLDSRSGSTQYF.